This note documents a single T cell receptor (beta chain) sequence. Its specificity is unknown. Losses at the gene ends were 3 bases for V and 3 bases for J; bases not matched to a gene: 4. The V gene's germline CDR1 is KGHDR and CDR2 SFDVKD. The CDR3 totals 15 residues. Template switching (which added a universal primer site) was used, and cDNA carried unique molecular identifiers. In TCRdb, the 5' RACE reads were re-called with MiXCR into one record per CDR3 protein. Counted here are some 710,000 distinct CDR3 sequences, 6.1% occurring once; the ten biggest clones make up around 2%. All donors were healthy Caucasians. This sample was taken from a study of identical twins. Study-level points and caveats: Out-of-frame TCR alpha sharing observed in monozygotic twins exceeded model estimates.

The V gene is TRBV24-1, the J gene TRBJ2-1; 7 bases are shared with TRBD1. This receptor was obtained from a man between 18 and 29 years old in good health. Sequencing was carried out using naive T cells sorted from blood. The CDR3 DNA follows: TGTGCCACCAGTGATCCAGGGACAGACTACAATGAGCAGTTCTTC. Translation gives CATSDPGTDYNEQFF.